The following is a TCR beta chain sequence with its context. The junction shows a germline mismatch at one end, possibly a read error. PCR employed 60 Vbeta and 13 Jbeta primers. The table came from immunoSEQ multiplex PCR; TCRdb's copy has only in-frame clones and leaves some out. The data hold fewer than 200,000 clones, with 70% to 85% observed a single time. This sample is drawn from a study of cytomegalovirus exposure and HLA in healthy donors. This CDR3 has 12 residues. Germline assignment: CDR1 SEHNR and CDR2 FQNEAQ (reference sequence). Input material: PBMCs. This sequence was found in a girl between 2 and 10 years old in good health and CMV-seropositive. V usage is TRBV7-9 and J usage is TRBJ2-7, with D perhaps TRBD1 (5 bases). CDR3 sequence reads: CSSSRQSYEQYF. In DNA form, the CDR3 reads TGTTCCAGCTCGAGACAGAGCTACGAGCAGTACTTC. The variable domain in full, with the rest retrieved from reference TRBV7-9 and TRBJ2-7, is DTGVSQNPRHKITKRGQNVTFRCDPISEHNRLYWYRQTLGQGPEFLTYFQNEAQLEKSRLLSDRFSAERPKGSFSTLEIQRTEQGDSAMYLCSSSRQSYEQYFGPGTRLTVT.